These T cell receptor beta chains were read from a single sample in a study of blood T cell repertoires in COVID-19. Here immunoSEQ multiplex PCR was the method, and the copy in TCRdb shows in-frame clones only, minus some. The sample yields approximately 360,000 clones, 70% to 90% seen once. Sequences were obtained from PBMCs or T cells enriched from blood (not recorded which). The source of these receptors is a man aged 40-49 years in a cohort exposed to, infected with or recovered from COVID-19 (not recorded which). Each CDR3 is given with its conserved first and last residue. The D gene is left open where the match is weak. Some rows have no size entry. The others give once, few or many, or a class for an expanded clone.

clone size	V gene	D gene	J gene	CDR3 protein	CDR3 DNA
few	TRBV11-2	-	TRBJ2-1	CASSINNEQFF	TGTGCCAGCAGCATTAACAATGAGCAGTTCTTC
-	TRBV10-1	TRBD1	TRBJ1-2	CASSEDRGGGYTF	TGCGCCAGCAGTGAGGACAGGGGTGGAGGCTACACCTTC
once	TRBV11-2	-	TRBJ1-1	CASSLGTYIGAFF	TGTGCCAGCAGCTTAGGGACATATATCGGAGCTTTCTTT
few	TRBV7-2	TRBD2	TRBJ2-1	CASLEKAGGYNEQFF	TGTGCCAGCCTAGAAAAGGCGGGAGGCTACAATGAGCAGTTCTTC
-	TRBV3-1/TRBV3-2	-	TRBJ2-5	CASSQGGEETQYF	TGTGCCAGCAGCCAAGGGGGAGAAGAGACCCAGTACTTC
-	TRBV5-1	-	TRBJ2-7	CASSLTEANYEQYF	TGCGCCAGCAGCTTGACGGAGGCAAACTACGAGCAGTACTTC
-	TRBV9	TRBD2	TRBJ2-3	CASSPRLAGVTDTQYF	TGTGCCAGCAGCCCCAGACTAGCGGGAGTAACAGATACGCAGTATTTT
-	TRBV5-4	-	TRBJ2-7	CASSLNRAYEQYF	TGTGCCAGCAGCTTGAACCGGGCCTACGAGCAGTACTTC
once	TRBV10-1	TRBD2	TRBJ2-1	CASSTSGSEPYNEQFF	TGCGCCAGCAGTACTAGCGGGAGTGAACCCTACAATGAGCAGTTCTTC
-	TRBV27	-	TRBJ2-1	CASSGRYNEQFF	TGTGCCAGCAGCGGTAGATACAATGAGCAGTTCTTC
-	TRBV29-1	TRBD2	TRBJ2-3	CSVFSGTSTDTQYF	TGCAGCGTTTTCAGCGGGACTAGCACAGATACGCAGTATTTT
once	TRBV18	TRBD2	TRBJ2-2	CASSPETSGSGPGELFF	TGTGCCAGCTCACCGGAGACTAGCGGGAGTGGTCCCGGGGAGCTGTTTTTT
-	TRBV11-2	TRBD1	TRBJ1-4	CASSSNRGQGEKLFF	TGTGCCAGCAGCTCCAACAGGGGGCAGGGTGAAAAACTGTTTTTT
-	TRBV19	TRBD1	TRBJ1-2	CASTPQGAYGYTF	TGTGCCAGTACCCCTCAGGGGGCCTATGGCTACACCTTC
-	TRBV7-9	TRBD1	TRBJ2-7	CASVGTEILYEQYF	TGTGCCTCCGTTGGGACAGAGATCCTTTACGAGCAGTACTTC
-	TRBV30	TRBD2	TRBJ2-5	CAWSATIFSGRRETQYF	TGTGCCTGGAGTGCAACCATATTTAGCGGGAGAAGAGAGACCCAGTACTTC
-	TRBV3-1/TRBV3-2	TRBD1	TRBJ1-6	CASSPQGTGTGAPLHF	TGTGCCAGCAGCCCACAAGGGACAGGGACGGGCGCACCCCTCCACTTT
-	TRBV3-1/TRBV3-2	TRBD2	TRBJ2-1	CASSQIGLAGDNEQFF	TGTGCCAGCAGTCAGATAGGACTAGCGGGAGACAATGAGCAGTTCTTC
-	TRBV3-1/TRBV3-2	-	TRBJ2-5	CASSQTSGTETQYF	TGTGCCAGCAGTCAGACTAGTGGGACAGAGACCCAGTACTTC
-	TRBV27	-	TRBJ1-5	CASSLGSTYGNQPQHF	TGTGCCAGCAGTTTAGGTAGTACGTATGGCAATCAGCCCCAGCATTTT
-	TRBV5-1	-	TRBJ2-3	CASSLVYGNTDTQYF	TGCGCCAGCAGCTTGGTTTACGGGAACACAGATACGCAGTATTTT
few	TRBV5-1	-	TRBJ2-3	CASSLAGYSTDTQYF	TGCGCCAGCAGCTTGGCAGGGTACAGCACAGATACGCAGTATTTT
-	TRBV15	TRBD1	TRBJ2-7	CATSREKTGFDEQYF	TGTGCCACCAGCAGAGAGAAGACAGGGTTCGACGAGCAGTACTTC
-	TRBV7-2	-	TRBJ2-7	CASSPPGRRAYEQYF	TGTGCCAGCAGCCCCCCGGGCCGGAGGGCCTACGAGCAGTACTTC
-	TRBV6-4	TRBD2	TRBJ2-5	CASSLGTSGKETQYF	TGTGCCAGCAGCCTGGGGACTAGCGGCAAAGAGACCCAGTACTTC
once	TRBV11-2	-	TRBJ2-7	CASSYPGNLDEQYF	TGTGCCAGCAGCTACCCAGGGAATCTTGACGAGCAGTACTTC
-	TRBV6-5	-	TRBJ1-1	CASRDRQPLREAFF	TGTGCCAGCAGGGACAGACAGCCTCTAAGGGAAGCTTTCTTT
-	TRBV5-6	TRBD2	TRBJ2-7	CASSRGLAGPSGEQYF	TGTGCCAGCAGCCGGGGACTAGCGGGACCATCGGGCGAGCAGTACTTC
-	TRBV6-2/TRBV6-3	-	TRBJ2-7	CASSYSGVGSYEQYF	TGTGCCAGCAGTTACTCCGGGGTGGGCTCCTACGAGCAGTACTTC
-	TRBV6-6	-	TRBJ1-5	CASSYSGTAGNQPQHF	TGTGCCAGCAGTTATTCCGGGACTGCGGGCAATCAGCCCCAGCATTTT
-	TRBV5-5	-	TRBJ2-2	CASSLGTFWELFF	TGTGCCAGCAGCTTGGGGACTTTTTGGGAGCTGTTTTTT
-	TRBV6-1	-	TRBJ2-4	CASSEDSLLAKNIQYF	TGTGCCAGCAGTGAGGACAGCTTACTAGCCAAAAACATTCAGTACTTC
-	TRBV11-2	TRBD1	TRBJ1-2	CASSSYRGPKPNGYTF	TGTGCCAGCAGCTCCTACAGGGGGCCCAAGCCAAATGGCTACACCTTC
-	TRBV24-1	TRBD2	TRBJ2-3	CATSPSGSTDTQYF	TGTGCCACCAGCCCTAGCGGGAGCACAGATACGCAGTATTTT
-	TRBV30	-	TRBJ1-2	CAWRDSAYGYTF	TGTGCCTGGAGGGACAGCGCCTATGGCTACACCTTC
once	TRBV5-1	TRBD1	TRBJ2-6	CATGTGKTAGANVLTF	TGCGCCACCGGGACAGGGAAAACGGCTGGGGCCAACGTCCTGACTTTC
-	TRBV10-3	-	TRBJ2-3	CAISESGGLQYF	TGTGCCATCAGTGAGTCAGGAGGACTACAGTATTTT
-	TRBV6-1	-	TRBJ1-5	CASSEAATSNQPQHF	TGTGCCAGCAGTGAAGCGGCCACATCCAATCAGCCCCAGCATTTT
-	TRBV6-2/TRBV6-3	TRBD2	TRBJ2-5	CASSYPGLAGGKTQYF	TGTGCCAGCAGTTACCCGGGACTAGCGGGAGGAAAGACCCAGTACTTC
-	TRBV2	TRBD2	TRBJ2-2	CASSAVLAGGPGGELFF	TGTGCCAGCAGTGCGGTACTAGCGGGAGGGCCAGGCGGGGAGCTGTTTTTT
-	TRBV5-1	-	TRBJ2-3	CASSLVRQATDTQYF	TGCGCCAGCAGCTTGGTGAGACAGGCCACAGATACGCAGTATTTT
-	TRBV18	TRBD1	TRBJ1-2	CASSPGQGVRYGYTF	TGTGCCAGCTCACCGGGACAGGGGGTGAGGTATGGCTACACCTTC
-	TRBV27	-	TRBJ1-1	CASSVTGSEAFF	TGTGCCAGCAGTGTAACAGGGTCTGAAGCTTTCTTT
-	TRBV7-9	TRBD1	TRBJ2-7	CASSQTGQTYEQYF	TGTGCCAGCAGCCAGACAGGGCAGACCTACGAGCAGTACTTC
-	TRBV10-3	TRBD1	TRBJ2-6	CAISALGQASAGANVLTF	TGTGCCATCAGTGCTCTGGGACAGGCTTCGGCTGGGGCCAACGTCCTGACTTTC
-	TRBV6-1	TRBD2	TRBJ2-7	CASSLITSDEQYF	TGTGCCAGCAGTCTTATTACTAGCGACGAGCAGTACTTC
-	TRBV4-1	TRBD2	TRBJ2-7	CASSQVGGGNYEQYF	TGCGCCAGCAGCCAAGTTGGGGGAGGGAACTACGAGCAGTACTTC
few	TRBV28	TRBD1	TRBJ1-2	CASTSAGQGLGYTF	TGTGCCAGCACCTCAGCCGGACAGGGGCTAGGCTACACCTTC